These 27 T cell receptor beta chains share one sample of origin, sequenced in a study of radiation and T cells in renal cell carcinoma. Data came from immunoSEQ multiplex PCR; TCRdb stores just in-frame clones and leaves some out. Altogether approximately 110,000 clones are present, roughly four fifths being singletons, with the ten largest covering approximately 3%. As for time point: baseline pretreatment blood. The sample's treatment: 15 Gy SBRT to primary tumor, nephrectomy 4 weeks later. Here the sequenced sample was blood, taken from a patient whose treatment included radiotherapy and nephrectomy. These receptors were taken from a woman between 55 and 75 years old with renal cell carcinoma.

V is TRBV30 and J is TRBJ1-1; D might be TRBD1 (5 bases). Germline loops: CDR1 GTSNPN, CDR2 SVGIG (reference sequence). Trimming stripped 0 bases from V and 7 bases from J, with 30 bases between. The CDR3 is 19 amino acids. Written as DNA, the CDR3 is TGTGCCTGGAGTGTTCTTGCCCAGTGGGCTGTGGGGCGCACTCATGAAGCTTTCTTT. Translation gives CAWSVLAQWAVGRTHEAFF.

This clone was seen only once. The chain couples TRBV10-3 to TRBJ2-7, with D hard to call. V was trimmed by 3 bases and J by 1 base, leaving 10 bases between them. Looked up from germline, CDR1 is ENHRY and CDR2 is SYGVKD. CDR3 size: 14 residues. CDR3 in amino acids: CAISENPKSYEQYF. The CDR3 coding sequence is TGTGCCATCAGTGAAAACCCGAAATCCTACGAGCAGTACTTC.

V usage is TRBV7-2 and J usage is TRBJ2-3, with 7 bases that match TRBD2. Germline values: CDR1 SGHTA, CDR2 FQGNSA. This CDR3 has 16 amino acids. V was pared by 1 base and J by 0 bases, with 4 bases of the junction left unmatched. CDR3 region: CASSLDAGVSTDTQYF. In DNA, the CDR3 is TGTGCCAGCAGCTTAGATGCGGGAGTCAGCACAGATACGCAGTATTTT.

This clone showed up just a few times. The chain carries TRBV28 and TRBJ2-2; weak D call: TRBD1 (6 bases). Germline V CDR1 and CDR2: MDHEN, SYDVKM. The germline V and J ends were trimmed by 7 bases and 6 bases, with 12 bases remaining between them. The CDR3 extends over 13 amino acids. The chain's CDR3 is CASTTTGPGELFF. In DNA form, the CDR3 reads TGTGCCAGCACTACTACAGGGCCCGGGGAGCTGTTTTTT.

This rearrangement joins TRBV11-2 to TRBJ2-1, with 8 bases lining up with TRBD1. The ends lost 6 bases at V and 3 bases at J; junction bases unmatched: 7. CDR1 and CDR2 from the germline V gene are SGHAT and FQNNGV. This CDR3 spans 15 amino acids. Here the CDR3 reads CASRSGGTGYNEQFF. The CDR3 region has the DNA TGTGCCAGCAGGTCCGGAGGGACAGGCTACAATGAGCAGTTCTTC.

CDR3 protein: CASSLLPDYNEQFF. The CDR3 DNA is TGCGCCAGCAGCTTGCTGCCGGACTACAATGAGCAGTTCTTC. This chain uses TRBV5-1 with TRBJ2-1; D gene ambiguous. Germline CDR1 SGHRS, CDR2 YFSETQ. With 1 base removed from V and 3 bases from J, the gap between germline ends came to 8 bases. This CDR3 has 14 residues.

This clone was recorded a few times. The chain employs TRBV29-1 and TRBJ1-5; TRBD1 agrees at 8 bases. Trimming took 7 bases from V and 5 from J; bases not matched to a gene: 7. The CDR3 length is 13 residues. The germline V gene encodes CDR1 SQVTM and CDR2 ANQGSEA. The CDR3 reads CSASTGDDQPQHF. The DNA for the CDR3 is TGCAGCGCTTCGACAGGGGACGATCAGCCCCAGCATTTT.

This chain joins TRBV5-1 and TRBJ1-1, with TRBD1 as a possible D gene (5 bases). The germline CDR1 and CDR2 sequences are SGHRS and YFSETQ. V lost 5 bases and J 6 bases, leaving 17 bases between the germline ends. The CDR3 sequence is 14 residues long. CDR3 loop: CASSPAGGRAEAFF. The CDR3 coding sequence is TGCGCCAGCAGTCCAGCCGGGGGGAGGGCTGAAGCTTTCTTT.

The gene calls are TRBV4-3 and TRBJ2-1; a possible D gene is TRBD2 (6 bases). Trimming removed 4 bases from V and 0 bases from J, with 10 bases in between. The germline V gene encodes CDR1 LGHNA and CDR2 YSLEER. The CDR3 runs 15 residues. CDR3 residues: CASSRGASSYNEQFF. CDR3 in DNA: TGCGCCAGCAGCCGCGGGGCCAGCTCCTACAATGAGCAGTTCTTC.

The count of this clone is one. The chain carries TRBV2 and TRBJ1-4; TRBD1 matches 7 bases. Germline V gene lookup returns CDR1 SNHLY and CDR2 FYNNEI. After removal of 5 bases from V and 6 bases from J, the junction contained 3 bases not matched to a gene. The CDR3 runs to 13 residues. Here the CDR3 reads CASSTGTDEKLFF. In DNA form, the CDR3 reads TGTGCCAGCAGTACAGGGACAGATGAAAAACTGTTTTTT.

This chain connects TRBV29-1 to TRBJ1-1; 8 bases fit TRBD1. The germline V gene encodes CDR1 SQVTM and CDR2 ANQGSEA. The CDR3 sequence is 13 residues long. The CDR3 sequence is CRAGTGSNTEAFF. The CDR3 DNA is TGCAGAGCGGGGACAGGTTCGAACACTGAAGCTTTCTTT.

The chain links TRBV11-1 to TRBJ1-1; D remains ambiguous. With 2 bases removed from V and 5 bases from J, the gap between germline ends came to 12 bases. In germline, CDR1 is SGHAT, CDR2 FQDESV (reference sequence). The CDR3 extends over 14 amino acids. CDR3 DNA sequence: TGTGCCAGCAGCTTAATGAGGGCAAAGACTGAAGCTTTCTTT. It yields the protein CASSLMRAKTEAFF.

This rearrangement joins TRBV28 to TRBJ2-3, with D uncertain. V was clipped by 8 bases and J by 4 bases, with 7 bases between them. There are 11 residues in the CDR3. Germline CDR1 MDHEN, CDR2 SYDVKM. The CDR3 spells CASGKADTQYF. The CDR3 DNA reads as TGTGCCAGCGGAAAGGCAGATACGCAGTATTTT.

The rearrangement joins TRBV15 to TRBJ1-5; TRBD1 aligns across 9 bases. Germline V gene sequence: CDR1 LNHNV, CDR2 YYDKDF (reference sequence). The trim removed 8 bases at V and 3 bases at J, leaving 2 bases unmatched. The CDR3 contains 13 residues. The CDR3 reads CATGTGFNQPQHF. The CDR3 region has the DNA TGTGCCACCGGGACAGGGTTCAATCAGCCCCAGCATTTT.

This chain links TRBV9 with TRBJ2-1; D ambiguous. This CDR3 has 20 residues. Trimming removed 3 bases at V and 2 bases at J, with 27 bases between. The V gene's germline CDR1 is SGDLS and CDR2 YYNGEE. The CDR3 region is CASSAQTFSPTRSTYNEQFF. The CDR3 nucleotides read TGTGCCAGCAGCGCTCAAACTTTTTCGCCCACCCGATCGACCTACAATGAGCAGTTCTTC.

This clone showed up just a few times. At the DNA level, this CDR3 is encoded by other sequences in the same sample as well. The chain is built from TRBV2 and TRBJ2-2; D may match TRBD1 or TRBD2 (5 bases each). CDR3 length: 14 amino acids. V dropped 6 bases and J dropped 2 bases, with 10 bases sitting between them. Germline-derived CDR1 and CDR2 are SNHLY and FYNNEI. CDR3 sequence: CASRGTVNTGELFF. The DNA of the CDR3 is TGTGCCAGCAGAGGGACCGTAAACACCGGGGAGCTGTTTTTT.

The J gene is TRBJ2-1, the V gene TRBV19; 7 bases line up with TRBD2. The CDR3 extends over 15 amino acids. V lost 7 bases and J lost 2; bases outside the gene matches: 8. CDR1 and CDR2 (germline): LNHDA, SQIVND (reference sequence). Here the CDR3 reads CASTAREKPYNEQFF. DNA of the CDR3: TGTGCCAGTACCGCGCGGGAGAAACCCTACAATGAGCAGTTCTTC.

J is TRBJ1-1 and V is TRBV5-1; D unresolved. Trimming removed 0 bases at V and 2 bases at J, with 8 bases between. The CDR3 is 14 residues long. Germline assignment: CDR1 SGHRS and CDR2 YFSETQ. The CDR3 bases are TGCGCCAGCAGCTTGGACCGAGCTAACACTGAAGCTTTCTTT. This encodes CASSLDRANTEAFF.

The rearrangement uses TRBV15 and TRBJ1-4; 11 bases align to TRBD1. J was trimmed by 5 bases and V by 5 bases; bases with no gene match: 10. The CDR3 runs to 17 residues. CDR1 is LNHNV, CDR2 YYDKDF, per germline (reference sequence). The CDR3 sequence is CATSSRGQGGVNEKLFF. Written as DNA, the CDR3 is TGTGCCACCAGCTCCCGGGGACAGGGGGGCGTCAATGAAAAACTGTTTTTT.

This sequence joins TRBV23-1 and TRBJ1-3; a possible D gene is TRBD1 (6 bases). TRBV23-1 is recorded as an ORF, its role being uncertain. Trimming shortened V by 11 bases and J by 5 bases, and 16 bases separated the two germline ends. This CDR3 region has 13 residues. As DNA, the CDR3 is TGCGCCTTCCTACAGGGAGGAAGAAACACCATATATTTT. This encodes CAFLQGGRNTIYF.

The chain has TRBV28 and TRBJ2-1, with a weak D call TRBD2 (6 bases). Trimming pared 5 bases from V and 3 bases from J, leaving 17 bases between. Germline CDR1 reads MDHEN; CDR2 reads SYDVKM. This CDR3 contains 16 residues. CDR3 sequence: CASSLPAAGRYNEQFF. The CDR3 bases are TGTGCCAGCAGTCTCCCGGCGGCGGGACGCTACAATGAGCAGTTCTTC.

J is TRBJ1-5 and V is TRBV5-4; weak D call: TRBD1 (6 bases). CDR3 length: 17 amino acids. Trimming removed 4 bases from V and 6 bases from J, with 23 bases in between. Germline lookup yields CDR1 SGHNT and CDR2 YYREEE (reference sequence). The CDR3 is CASSPREGQRGGQPQHF. As DNA, the CDR3 is TGTGCCAGCAGCCCGAGAGAAGGACAGAGGGGGGGTCAGCCCCAGCATTTT.

The genes are TRBV28 and TRBJ2-2, with TRBD2 identical over 7 bases. CDR1 and CDR2 from the germline V gene are MDHEN and SYDVKM. The CDR3 sequence is 16 residues long. Germline trimming cut 6 bases from V and 6 bases from J; bases unmatched to any gene: 13. The CDR3 region has the DNA TGTGCCAGCAGCCGTGGGAGGGGACGGCTCGCCGGGGAGCTGTTTTTT. As protein: CASSRGRGRLAGELFF. The full variable domain, in which reference TRBV28 and TRBJ2-2 provide the parts outside the CDR3, is DVKVTQSSRYLVKRTGEKVFLECVQDMDHENMFWYRQDPGLGLRLIYFSYDVKMKEKGDIPEGYSVSREKKERFSLILESASTNQTSMYLCASSRGRGRLAGELFFGEGSRLTVL.

The gene calls are TRBV7-8 and TRBJ2-1; 10 bases are a match to TRBD1. Looked up from germline, CDR1 is SGHVS and CDR2 is FQNEAQ. The junction had 16 bases not matched to a gene; V was cut back by 5 bases and J by 12 bases. The CDR3 extends over 16 amino acids. CDR3 amino acids: CASSQLEDRGRKGQFF. The DNA of the CDR3 is TGTGCCAGCAGCCAACTAGAAGACAGGGGGCGGAAGGGGCAGTTCTTC.

This clone has only a few counts. J is TRBJ1-6 and V is TRBV19; the D gene is possibly TRBD1 (6 bases). Per germline, CDR1 LNHDA and CDR2 SQIVND (reference sequence). This CDR3 is 13 amino acids long. V lost 11 bases, J lost 7 bases, and 15 bases lay in between. CDR3 bases: TGTGCCGCCGGGGGCTTCGACAATTCACCCCTCCACTTT. Its protein is CAAGGFDNSPLHF.

This clone was detected a few times. CDR3 bases: TGTGCCAGCAGTGAATCCTTCACCGGGGAGCTGTTTTTT. It is translated as CASSESFTGELFF. J is TRBJ2-2 and V is TRBV6-1; D is unclear. Germline V gene sequence: CDR1 MNHNS, CDR2 SASEGT. The CDR3 has 13 amino acids. V gave up 2 bases and J gave up 4 bases, with 5 bases separating them.

The chain is built from TRBV19 and TRBJ1-2; TRBD1 is a possible D gene (6 bases). Trimming left V 5 bases short and J 6 bases short, with 16 bases between. CDR1 LNHDA and CDR2 SQIVND come from the germline V gene (reference sequence). There are 14 residues in the CDR3. As DNA, the CDR3 is TGTGCCAGTAGTGGGGGCGGGTTCGCGGATGGCTACACCTTC. Translating gives CASSGGGFADGYTF.